The 12 T cell receptor beta chains below were found in one sample sequenced in a study of OX40 agonist ivuxolimab in advanced cancers. The repertoire was sequenced with immunoSEQ multiplex PCR; TCRdb's copy has only in-frame clones and lacks some. The sample gives about 34,000 clones, approximately 80% of which show up once; roughly 2.5% is in the top ten. Source: CD4+ or CD8+ T cells sorted from blood, taken in a trial of the OX40 agonist ivuxolimab. These receptors were taken from an adult with an advanced solid tumor such as melanoma, head and neck, liver or kidney cancer.

CDR3 DNA: TGTGCCAGCAGCTTAGGGGTAGGAACCTACAATGAGCAGTTCTTC. It yields the protein CASSLGVGTYNEQFF. V is TRBV11-2 and J is TRBJ2-1; no definite D call. The CDR3 is made up of 15 amino acids. CDR1 and CDR2 (germline): SGHAT, FQNNGV. Trimming left V 1 base short and J 2 bases short, with 9 bases between.

As DNA, the CDR3 is TGTGCCAGCAGTCTAGACATATGGACTGAAGCTTTCTTT. Encoded protein: CASSLDIWTEAFF. The rearrangement uses TRBV6-5 and TRBJ1-1; D gene uncertain. The CDR3 has 13 residues. Trimming pared 5 bases from V and 5 bases from J, leaving 12 bases between. CDR1 MNHEY and CDR2 SVGAGI come from the germline V gene.

The chain employs TRBV7-9 and TRBJ1-5, with D possibly TRBD1 on 5 matching bases. The V end lost 3 bases, the J end lost 2 bases, and 8 bases lay between the germline ends. This CDR3 region has 14 residues. Germline V lookup: CDR1 SEHNR, CDR2 FQNEAQ (reference sequence). CDR3 DNA: TGTGCCAGCAGCTTTCAGGGCGGCAATCAGCCCCAGCATTTT. This codes for CASSFQGGNQPQHF.

The chain carries TRBV5-1 and TRBJ2-5, with 12 bases lining up with TRBD2. CDR3 length equals 18 residues. Germline V gene data show CDR1 as SGHRS and CDR2 as YFSETQ. V lost 0 bases to trimming and J lost 2 bases; unmatched junction nucleotides: 8. CDR3 in amino acids: CASSLGRTSGITQETQYF. CDR3 in DNA: TGCGCCAGCAGCTTGGGGAGGACTAGCGGGATTACACAAGAGACCCAGTACTTC.

The rearrangement links TRBV27 to TRBJ2-2, with 11 bases that match TRBD2. The CDR3 totals 18 residues. V shed 2 bases and J 3 bases; nucleotides not matched to a gene: 8. Germline CDR1 is MNHEY and CDR2 is SMNVEV (reference sequence). CDR3 bases: TGTGCCAGCAGTTTAGGAGCCCTTAGCGGGAGGGACACCGGGGAGCTGTTTTTT. It codes for CASSLGALSGRDTGELFF.

This clone was seen just once. V is TRBV2 and J is TRBJ2-7; 9 bases line up with TRBD2. The CDR3 totals 15 residues. The V and J ends lost 6 bases and 3 bases, in that order; junction bases with no gene match: 9. Germline values: CDR1 SNHLY, CDR2 FYNNEI. CDR3: CASSERASGVYEQYF. DNA of the CDR3: TGTGCCAGCAGCGAAAGGGCTAGCGGGGTCTACGAGCAGTACTTC.

The V and J genes are TRBV4-2 and TRBJ2-2; 9 bases agree with TRBD2. The CDR3 is made up of 16 amino acids. Trimming cost V 2 bases and J 1 base; bases outside gene matches: 2. CDR1 and CDR2 from the germline V gene are LGHNA and YNFKEQ. The CDR3 nucleotides are TGTGCCAGCAGCCAATCTAGCGGGGTGAACACCGGGGAGCTGTTTTTT. Protein sequence: CASSQSSGVNTGELFF.

The chain has TRBV28 and TRBJ1-4; D is unclear. Germline CDR1 is MDHEN and CDR2 is SYDVKM. V was trimmed by 6 bases and J by 0 bases, leaving 5 bases between them. This CDR3 contains 13 residues. The CDR3 here is CASSGSTNEKLFF. CDR3 coding DNA: TGTGCCAGCAGCGGATCAACTAATGAAAAACTGTTTTTT.

This clone has just a few counts. The J gene is TRBJ1-6, the V gene TRBV28; TRBD1 aligns across 7 bases. The germline V gene has CDR1 MDHEN and CDR2 SYDVKM. V gave up 2 bases and J gave up 3 bases; unmatched junction bases: 7. The CDR3 has 17 amino acids. CDR3 protein: CASSLTGAPIYNSPLHF. The CDR3, as DNA: TGTGCCAGCAGTTTAACAGGGGCCCCCATCTATAATTCACCCCTCCACTTT.

The chain carries TRBV5-1 and TRBJ2-3; 7 nucleotides align to TRBD2. J lost 5 bases, V lost 7 bases, and 10 bases had no gene match. Germline values: CDR1 SGHRS, CDR2 YFSETQ. This CDR3 spans 14 amino acids. In nucleotides, the CDR3 is TGCGCCAGCTCCCTTAGCGGGTTGGGAGATACGCAGTATTTT. It specifies CASSLSGLGDTQYF.

V usage is TRBV2 and J usage is TRBJ2-3; D gene unclear. Germline V gives CDR1 SNHLY, CDR2 FYNNEI. The CDR3 length is 11 residues. Trimming cost V 4 bases and J 4 bases, with 3 bases left between them. DNA of the CDR3: TGTGCCAGCAGTGTAGCAGATACGCAGTATTTT. Protein product: CASSVADTQYF.

CDR3 nucleotides: TGCGCCAGCAGCCAAGATCAGGGGATCACCTATGGCTACACCTTC. The encoded protein is CASSQDQGITYGYTF. The chain is built from TRBV4-1 and TRBJ1-2, with D possibly matching TRBD1 (6 bases). The CDR3 length is 15 residues. Germline-derived CDR1 and CDR2 are MGHRA and YSYEKL. V was shortened by 0 bases and J by 4 bases, with 12 bases between the two germline ends.